The clone carrying this T cell receptor beta chain was recorded many times. The antigen remains undetermined. Per germline, CDR1 MDHEN and CDR2 SYDVKM. V was pared by 2 bases and J by 15 bases, with 14 bases between. The CDR3 runs to 12 residues. Sampled while nominally healthy, donors likely had unrecorded immune exposures. In the PCR, 60 Vbeta and 13 Jbeta primers were used. Data came from immunoSEQ multiplex PCR; TCRdb stores just in-frame clones and leaves some out. The sample has some 150,000 clones, around three quarters seen once. The entry originates in a study of cytomegalovirus exposure and HLA in healthy donors. Findings of the study overall: A likely sequencing artifact accounted for one observed cluster of highly shared sequence variants. Later analysis identified 16,000 or so TCR beta sequences associated with HLA alleles, using a false discovery rate threshold of 0.05. Immune exposure information comprised only CMV serostatus.

This chain joins TRBV28 and TRBJ2-1; no clear D. The sample consisted of PBMCs. This TCR was sampled from a young woman in good health and CMV-seropositive. CDR3 in amino acids: CASSLLTKHPFF. CDR3 nucleotide sequence: TGTGCCAGCAGTTTACTAACTAAGCATCCGTTCTTC.